This TCR beta chain was found in a study of T cell responses to AZD1222 COVID-19 vaccine. Study details: Pooled together were second doses at about 4 or about 12 weeks. The study, taken as a whole, reports: Breadth and depth of Spike-specific TCRs rose after two AZD1222 doses.

This CDR3 comprises 11 residues. Germline CDR1 and CDR2: DFQATT and SNEGSKA (reference sequence). V was trimmed by 3 bases and J by 5 bases, leaving 5 bases between them. Some clones are missing from TCRdb's copy, which holds only in-frame ones; the method was immunoSEQ multiplex PCR. The sample contains approximately 130,000 clones, roughly 88% of which appear only once. Regarding this clone: Its antigen is not known.

The material sequenced was peripheral blood, taken on day 0 of AZD1222 vaccination. The TCR originated in an adult in good health. The V gene is TRBV20-1, the J gene TRBJ2-1; the D is unclear. The CDR3 bases are TGCAGTGCTAGGGTGAACAATGAGCAGTTCTTC. As protein: CSARVNNEQFF.